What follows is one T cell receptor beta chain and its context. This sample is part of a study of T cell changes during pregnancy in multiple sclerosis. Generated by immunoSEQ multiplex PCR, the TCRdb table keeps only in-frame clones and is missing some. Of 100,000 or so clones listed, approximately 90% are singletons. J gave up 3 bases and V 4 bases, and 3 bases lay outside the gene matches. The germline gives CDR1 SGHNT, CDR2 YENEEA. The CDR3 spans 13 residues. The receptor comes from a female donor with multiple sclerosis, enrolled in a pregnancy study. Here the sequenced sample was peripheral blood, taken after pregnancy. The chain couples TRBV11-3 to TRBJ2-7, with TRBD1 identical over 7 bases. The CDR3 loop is CASSSGDSYEQYF. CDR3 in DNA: TGTGCCAGCAGCTCAGGGGACAGCTACGAGCAGTACTTC.